This T cell receptor (beta chain) was obtained from a study of shared clonotypes between healthy human individuals. DNA at 150 to 200 ng, tens of thousands of T cell genomes, went into sorted-subset replicate PCRs. TCRdb's copy holds only in-frame clones and misses some; the assay was immunoSEQ multiplex PCR. The table records about 1,800,000 clones, less than 95% of them present only once. Naive CD8 populations comprised CD45RO-negative cells positively selected for CCR7, excluding terminally differentiated effector memory CD45RA+ cells. Participating donors were healthy, HIV-negative adults free of recent acute infections or vaccinations. Losses at the gene ends were 5 bases for V and 0 bases for J; bases not matched to a gene: 4. CDR1 is SNHLY and CDR2 is FYNNEI in the germline V gene. The CDR3 extends over 16 amino acids.

This rearrangement joins TRBV2 to TRBJ2-1, with 10 bases matching TRBD2. This TCR derives from a man aged 18 to 30 in good health. Sequencing was performed on naive CD8+ T cells sorted from blood. In DNA, the CDR3 is TGTGCCAGCAGTCAGGGACTAGCGTTCTCCTACAATGAGCAGTTCTTC. Translating gives CASSQGLAFSYNEQFF.